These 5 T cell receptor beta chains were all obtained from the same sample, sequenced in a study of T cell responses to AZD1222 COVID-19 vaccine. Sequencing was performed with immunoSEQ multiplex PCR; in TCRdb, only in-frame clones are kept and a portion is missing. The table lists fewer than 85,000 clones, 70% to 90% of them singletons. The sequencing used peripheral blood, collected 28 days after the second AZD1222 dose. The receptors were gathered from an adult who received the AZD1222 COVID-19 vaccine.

The CDR3 DNA is TGCAGCGTCACTAAGGGGGCTGGAAACACCATATATTTT. Encoded protein: CSVTKGAGNTIYF. V usage is TRBV29-1 and J usage is TRBJ1-3; weak D call: TRBD1 (6 bases). Germline V gives CDR1 SQVTM, CDR2 ANQGSEA. The CDR3 spans 13 residues. V was trimmed by 6 bases and J by 2 bases, leaving 11 bases between them.

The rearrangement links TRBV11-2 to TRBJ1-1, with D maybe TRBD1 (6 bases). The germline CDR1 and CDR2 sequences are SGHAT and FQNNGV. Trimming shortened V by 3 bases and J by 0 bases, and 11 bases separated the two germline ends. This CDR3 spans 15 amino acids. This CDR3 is CASSLQGTLNTEAFF. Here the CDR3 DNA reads TGTGCCAGCAGCTTGCAGGGGACCCTGAACACTGAAGCTTTCTTT.

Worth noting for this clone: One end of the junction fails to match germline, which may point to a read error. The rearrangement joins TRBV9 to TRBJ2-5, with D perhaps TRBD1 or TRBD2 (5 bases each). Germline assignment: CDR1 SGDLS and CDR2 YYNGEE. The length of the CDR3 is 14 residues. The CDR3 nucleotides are TGTGCCAGCAGCCCCTATGGGGACCAAGGGACCCAGTACTTC. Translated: CASSPYGDQGTQYF. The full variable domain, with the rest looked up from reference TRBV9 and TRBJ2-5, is DSGVTQTPKHLITATGQRVTLRCSPRSGDLSVYWYQQSLDQGLQFLIQYYNGEERAKGNILERFSAQQFPDLHSELNLSSLELGDSALYFCASSPYGDQGTQYFGPGTRLLVL.

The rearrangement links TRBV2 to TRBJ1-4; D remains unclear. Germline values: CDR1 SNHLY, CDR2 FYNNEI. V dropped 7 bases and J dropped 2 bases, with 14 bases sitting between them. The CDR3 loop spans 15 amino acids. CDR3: CASTYLGQTNEKLFF. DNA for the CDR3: TGTGCCAGCACCTATCTAGGGCAGACTAATGAAAAACTGTTTTTT. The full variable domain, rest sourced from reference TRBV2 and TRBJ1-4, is EPEVTQTPSHQVTQMGQEVILRCVPISNHLYFYWYRQILGQKVEFLVSFYNNEISEKSEIFDDQFSVERPDGSNFTLKIRSTKLEDSAMYFCASTYLGQTNEKLFFGSGTQLSVL.

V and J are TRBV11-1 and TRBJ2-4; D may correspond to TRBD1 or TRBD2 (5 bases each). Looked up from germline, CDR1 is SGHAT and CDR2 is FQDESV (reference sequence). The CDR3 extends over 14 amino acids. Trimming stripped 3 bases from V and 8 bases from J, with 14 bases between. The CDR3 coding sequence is TGTGCCAGCAGCTTCGACCCGGGACGAGACATTCAGTACTTC. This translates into CASSFDPGRDIQYF.